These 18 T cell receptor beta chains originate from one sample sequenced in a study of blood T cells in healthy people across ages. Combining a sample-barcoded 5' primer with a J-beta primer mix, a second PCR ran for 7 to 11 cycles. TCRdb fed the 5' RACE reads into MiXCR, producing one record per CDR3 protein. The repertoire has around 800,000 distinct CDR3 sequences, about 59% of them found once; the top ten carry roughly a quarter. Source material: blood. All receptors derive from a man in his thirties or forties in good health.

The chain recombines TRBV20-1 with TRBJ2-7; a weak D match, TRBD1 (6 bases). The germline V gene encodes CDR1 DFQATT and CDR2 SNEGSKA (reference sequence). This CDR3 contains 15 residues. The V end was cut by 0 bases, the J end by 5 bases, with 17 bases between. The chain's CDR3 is CSARESDRQEHEQYF. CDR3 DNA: TGCAGTGCTAGAGAGAGCGACCGACAGGAGCACGAGCAGTACTTC.

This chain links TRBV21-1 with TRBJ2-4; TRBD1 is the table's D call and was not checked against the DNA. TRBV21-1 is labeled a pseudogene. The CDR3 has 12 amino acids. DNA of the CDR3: TGTGCCAGCAGCAAAGTGGAGAGGGTTCAGTACTTC. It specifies CASSKVERVQYF.

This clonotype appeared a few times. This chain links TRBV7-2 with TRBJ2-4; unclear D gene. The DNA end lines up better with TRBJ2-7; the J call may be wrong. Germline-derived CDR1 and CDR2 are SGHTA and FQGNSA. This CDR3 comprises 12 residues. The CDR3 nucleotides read TGTGCCAGCAGCTTAGCGGGTCACGAGCAGTACTTC. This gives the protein CASSLAGHEQYF.

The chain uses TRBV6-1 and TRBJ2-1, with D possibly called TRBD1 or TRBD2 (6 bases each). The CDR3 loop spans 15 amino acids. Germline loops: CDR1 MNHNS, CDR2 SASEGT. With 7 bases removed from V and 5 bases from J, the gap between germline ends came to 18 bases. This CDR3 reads CASTLLGGTNNEQFF. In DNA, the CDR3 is TGTGCCAGCACTCTCCTAGGGGGGACAAACAATGAGCAGTTCTTC.

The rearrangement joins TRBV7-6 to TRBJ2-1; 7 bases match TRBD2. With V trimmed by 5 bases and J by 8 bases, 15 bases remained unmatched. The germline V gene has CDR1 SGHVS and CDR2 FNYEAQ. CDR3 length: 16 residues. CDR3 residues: CASSLLAMGTRDEQFF. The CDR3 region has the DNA TGTGCCAGCAGCCTACTAGCGATGGGTACCAGGGATGAGCAGTTCTTC.

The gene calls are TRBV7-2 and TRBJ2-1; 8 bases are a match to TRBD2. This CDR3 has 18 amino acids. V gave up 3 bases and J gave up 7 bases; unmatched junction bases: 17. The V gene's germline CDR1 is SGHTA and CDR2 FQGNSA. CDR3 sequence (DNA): TGTGCCAGCAGCTTCAGTATAAGAGATAGCGGGGAAAAGAATGAGCAGTTCTTC. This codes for CASSFSIRDSGEKNEQFF.

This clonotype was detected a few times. The CDR3 spells CAISGLAGVQETQYF. The CDR3 DNA sequence: TGTGCCATCAGCGGACTAGCGGGGGTCCAAGAGACCCAGTACTTC. V usage is TRBV10-3 and J usage is TRBJ2-5, with 13 bases that match TRBD2. Losses at the gene ends were 6 bases for V and 1 base for J; bases not matched to a gene: 2. The length of the CDR3 is 15 residues. Germline V gives CDR1 ENHRY, CDR2 SYGVKD.

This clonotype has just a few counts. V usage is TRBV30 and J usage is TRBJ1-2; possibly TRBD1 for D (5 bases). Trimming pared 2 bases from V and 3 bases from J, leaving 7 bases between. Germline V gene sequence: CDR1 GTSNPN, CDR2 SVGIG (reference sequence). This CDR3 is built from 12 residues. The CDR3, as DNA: TGTGCCTGGAGTTGGGGGGACTATGGCTACACCTTC. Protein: CAWSWGDYGYTF.

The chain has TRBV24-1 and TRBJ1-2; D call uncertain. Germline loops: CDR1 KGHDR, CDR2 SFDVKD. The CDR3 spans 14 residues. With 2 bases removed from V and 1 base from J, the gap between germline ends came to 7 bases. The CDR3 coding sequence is TGTGCCACCAGTGATTGTGGACTTAACTATGGCTACACCTTC. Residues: CATSDCGLNYGYTF.

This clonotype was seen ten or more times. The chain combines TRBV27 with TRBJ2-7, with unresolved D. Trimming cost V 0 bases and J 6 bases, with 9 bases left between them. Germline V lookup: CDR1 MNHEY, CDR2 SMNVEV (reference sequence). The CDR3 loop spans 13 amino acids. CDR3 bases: TGTGCCAGCAGTTTATCGAGGTTGGGCGAGCAGTACTTC. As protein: CASSLSRLGEQYF.

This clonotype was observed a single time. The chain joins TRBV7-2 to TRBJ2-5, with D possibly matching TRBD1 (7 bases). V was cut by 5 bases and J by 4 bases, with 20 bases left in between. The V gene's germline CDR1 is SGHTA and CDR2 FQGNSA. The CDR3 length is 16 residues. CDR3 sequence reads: CASSTQGHRGGETQYF. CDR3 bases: TGTGCCAGCAGCACACAAGGGCACAGGGGAGGAGAGACCCAGTACTTC.

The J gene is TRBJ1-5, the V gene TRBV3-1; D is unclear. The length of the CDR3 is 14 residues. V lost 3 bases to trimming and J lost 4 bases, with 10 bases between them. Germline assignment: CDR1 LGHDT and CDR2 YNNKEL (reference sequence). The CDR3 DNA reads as TGTGCCAGCAGCCACGGACGGAGAAATCAGCCCCAGCATTTT. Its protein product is CASSHGRRNQPQHF.

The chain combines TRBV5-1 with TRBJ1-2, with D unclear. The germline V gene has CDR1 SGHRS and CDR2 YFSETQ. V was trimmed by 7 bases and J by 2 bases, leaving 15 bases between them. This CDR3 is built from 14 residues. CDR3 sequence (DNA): TGCGCCAGCTCCCCTCAAAGCCCCAACTATGGCTACACCTTC. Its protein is CASSPQSPNYGYTF.

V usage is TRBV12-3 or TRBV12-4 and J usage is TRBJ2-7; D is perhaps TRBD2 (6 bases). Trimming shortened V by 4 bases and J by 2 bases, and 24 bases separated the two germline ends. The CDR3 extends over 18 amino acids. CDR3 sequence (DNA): TGTGCCAGCAGTTCCCAATCCCCGGAAGGGAGGAAGGCCTACGAGCAGTACTTC. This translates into CASSSQSPEGRKAYEQYF.

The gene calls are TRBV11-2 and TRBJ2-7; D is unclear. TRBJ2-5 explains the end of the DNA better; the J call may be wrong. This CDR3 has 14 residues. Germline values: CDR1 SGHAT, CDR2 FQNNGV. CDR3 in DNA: TGTGCCAGCAGCTTAATCGGCATTTCGAAGACCCAGTACTTC. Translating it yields CASSLIGISKTQYF.

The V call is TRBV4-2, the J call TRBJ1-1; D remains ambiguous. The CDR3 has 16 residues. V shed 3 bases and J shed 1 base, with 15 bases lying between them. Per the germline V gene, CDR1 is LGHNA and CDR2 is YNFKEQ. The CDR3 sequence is CASSHILAGSNTEAFF. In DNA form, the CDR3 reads TGTGCCAGCAGCCATATCTTGGCGGGATCGAACACTGAAGCTTTCTTT.

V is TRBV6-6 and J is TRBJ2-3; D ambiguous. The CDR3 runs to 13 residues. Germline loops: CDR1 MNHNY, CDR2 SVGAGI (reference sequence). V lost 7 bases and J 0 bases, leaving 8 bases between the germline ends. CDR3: CASKSGSTDTQYF. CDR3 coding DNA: TGTGCCAGCAAATCCGGAAGCACAGATACGCAGTATTTT.

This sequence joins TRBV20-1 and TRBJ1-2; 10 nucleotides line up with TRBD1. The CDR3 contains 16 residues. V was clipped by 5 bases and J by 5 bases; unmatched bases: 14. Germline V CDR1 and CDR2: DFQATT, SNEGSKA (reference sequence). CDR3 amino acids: CSAPIQEGQGLYGYTF. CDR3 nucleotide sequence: TGCAGTGCTCCAATCCAAGAGGGACAGGGGCTTTATGGCTACACCTTC.